The next 2 T cell receptor beta chains were all read from a single sample in a study of human T cells and chemical hapten exposure. TCRdb itself ran the RACE reads through MiXCR, one entry per CDR3 protein. The sample includes a few hundred thousand distinct CDR3 sequences, 7.7% of them seen just once. Documented time point: pre-sensitization, week 0. Specified treatment: therapeutic diphenylcyclopropenone sensitization with weekly scalp DPC. The starting material was whole blood, obtained in connection with sensitization to the hapten diphenylcyclopropenone (DPC). The receptors shown here come from a man younger than 30 with alopecia areata. Some clones in this sample may be carry-over from other donors' samples.

This clonotype was picked up a small number of times. The V call is TRBV6-2 or TRBV6-3, the J call TRBJ1-1, with 12 positions matching TRBD1. Germline CDR1 and CDR2: MNHEY and SVGEGT. There are 14 residues in the CDR3. Trimming took 6 bases from V and 10 from J; bases not matched to a gene: 9. CDR3 nucleotide sequence: TGTGCCAGCAGCGCCGGGACAGGGGGCGATTCAGCTTTCTTT. This gives the protein CASSAGTGGDSAFF.

This clonotype was counted a few times. The chain joins TRBV7-9 to TRBJ1-1; possibly TRBD1 for D (5 bases). This CDR3 spans 13 amino acids. The germline V gene encodes CDR1 SEHNR and CDR2 FQNEAQ (reference sequence). With 0 bases removed from V and 7 bases from J, the gap between germline ends came to 9 bases. The CDR3 region has the DNA TGTGCCAGCAGCTTAGCAACCAGGGATGAAGCTTTCTTT. This encodes CASSLATRDEAFF.